This T cell receptor beta chain was observed in a study of Ad26.COV2.S vaccination and SARS-CoV-2 variants. Study-level background: Participants got Ad26.COV2.S intramuscularly, once or twice 56 days apart.

Assay: immunoSEQ multiplex PCR; the TCRdb copy retains only in-frame clones and omits some. Here the sample spans roughly 330,000 clones, 90% being singletons. Regarding the study as a whole: Spike-specific TCR breadth was greater in vaccine than placebo recipients. Vaccinees and placebo recipients showed similar non-spike TCR breadth.

Germline V CDR1 and CDR2: MDHEN, SYDVKM. The germline V and J ends were trimmed by 2 bases and 2 bases, with 13 bases remaining between them. The CDR3 spans 16 residues. The sample's treatment: around 19 received Ad26.COV2.S at low or high dose, single or two shots; 5 received placebo; per-sample allocation not given. Material that was analyzed had been drawn on day 63 after the first vaccine or placebo injection. At a Boston site, the person donating was an adult of 18-55 years. About this clone: Its antigen is unknown.

The genes are TRBV28 and TRBJ1-5; possible D gene TRBD1, 5 bases. Sequences were derived from peripheral blood, sampled in a trial of Ad26.COV2.S vaccine versus placebo. The TCR originated in a person between 18 and 65 years old who received the Ad26.COV2.S COVID-19 vaccine or a placebo. CDR3 loop: CASSLPSGLGNQPQHF. CDR3 in DNA: TGTGCCAGCAGTTTACCCTCGGGACTGGGCAATCAGCCCCAGCATTTT.